This T cell receptor beta chain was recorded in a study of T cell changes during pregnancy in multiple sclerosis. V gave up 6 bases and J gave up 1 base, with 8 bases separating them. The CDR3 has 13 residues. Per germline, CDR1 LNHDA and CDR2 SQIVND (reference sequence). Generated by immunoSEQ multiplex PCR, the TCRdb table keeps only in-frame clones and is missing some. The data show 55,000 to 70,000 clones, about 88% seen once. The source was peripheral blood, collected in the first trimester of pregnancy. The TCR sequence derives from a female donor with multiple sclerosis, enrolled in a pregnancy study. The chain links TRBV19 to TRBJ2-3; D remains ambiguous. The CDR3 DNA is TGTGCCAGTAGCCCCTCCCGCACAGATACGCAGTATTTT. Translated, it gives CASSPSRTDTQYF. Based on the CDR3 plus reference TRBV19 and TRBJ2-3, the full variable domain is DGGITQSPKYLFRKEGQNVTLSCEQNLNHDAMYWYRQDPGQGLRLIYYSQIVNDFQKGDIAEGYSVSREKKESFPLTVTSAQKNPTAFYLCASSPSRTDTQYFGPGTRLTVL.